A single sample gave rise to the 11 T cell receptor beta chains below, sequenced in a study of blood T cell repertoires in COVID-19. Sequenced by immunoSEQ multiplex PCR; TCRdb stores in-frame clones only, minus some. Of nearly 95,000 clones listed, approximately 89% are singletons. Sequencing was done on a sample of peripheral blood. The receptors stem from a human donor with acute or convalescent COVID-19. The donor label of this sample is uncertain.

This clone was seen a handful of times. This chain links TRBV7-8 with TRBJ1-1; 11 bases map to TRBD1. Germline V lookup: CDR1 SGHVS, CDR2 FQNEAQ. The J segment lost 8 bases and the V segment lost 5 bases, leaving 7 bases of the junction unmatched. This CDR3 has 14 amino acids. CDR3 sequence (DNA): TGTGCCAGCAGCCCCTGGGACAGGGGGTCGGAAGCTTTCTTT. Protein sequence: CASSPWDRGSEAFF.

This clone has only one observation. This chain links TRBV28 with TRBJ1-3, with a weak D call TRBD1 (5 bases). The CDR3 is 12 amino acids. Per the germline V gene, CDR1 is MDHEN and CDR2 is SYDVKM. With 3 bases removed from V and 9 bases from J, the gap between germline ends came to 9 bases. The CDR3 loop reads CASSLGEATIYF. The CDR3 DNA sequence: TGTGCCAGCAGTTTGGGGGAGGCCACCATATATTTT.

The chain has TRBV7-7 and TRBJ1-4, with TRBD1 identical over 9 bases. Germline V gives CDR1 SSHAT, CDR2 FNYEAQ (reference sequence). Germline trimming cut 5 bases from V and 7 bases from J; bases unmatched to any gene: 8. The CDR3 is 15 amino acids. The CDR3 loop is CASSPWTGEGEKLFF. DNA for the CDR3: TGTGCCAGCAGCCCCTGGACAGGGGAGGGTGAAAAACTGTTTTTT.

The V gene is TRBV3-1 (or the pseudogene TRBV3-2), the J gene TRBJ1-5; 8 bases are a match to TRBD1. After removal of 1 base from V and 4 bases from J, the junction contained 0 bases not matched to a gene. This CDR3 is built from 14 residues. CDR1 is LGHDT, CDR2 YNNKEL, per germline (reference sequence). As DNA, the CDR3 is TGTGCCAGCAGCCAAGGGACAGGGAATCAGCCCCAGCATTTT. It codes for CASSQGTGNQPQHF.

The rearrangement joins TRBV6-2 or TRBV6-3 to TRBJ2-1, with a possible D match to TRBD1 (6 bases). Trimming took 5 bases from V and 10 from J, leaving 9 bases between them. Germline loops: CDR1 MNHEY, CDR2 SVGEGT. The CDR3 runs to 11 residues. The CDR3 reads CASSHGQEQFF. The CDR3 nucleotides are TGTGCCAGCAGTCACGGACAGGAGCAGTTCTTC.

This rearrangement joins TRBV29-1 to TRBJ1-1; TRBD1 agrees at 9 bases. V lost 6 bases and J lost 3; bases outside the gene matches: 8. This CDR3 is built from 14 residues. Germline V gene data show CDR1 as SQVTM and CDR2 as ANQGSEA. DNA of the CDR3: TGCAGCGTGTTACAGGGGGCGAGGGACACTGAAGCTTTCTTT. Protein: CSVLQGARDTEAFF.

In this sample, this clone turned up a few times. The chain combines TRBV5-1 with TRBJ2-7; the match to TRBD2 covers 9 bases. Germline CDR1 is SGHRS and CDR2 is YFSETQ. V shed 4 bases, J shed 4 bases, and the junction held 9 bases outside the gene matches. The CDR3 spans 15 residues. Here the CDR3 reads CASSPALAGYYEQYF. The CDR3 nucleotides are TGCGCCAGCAGCCCGGCCCTAGCGGGATATTACGAGCAGTACTTC.

The J gene is TRBJ1-5, the V gene TRBV6-5, with TRBD1 matching 7 bases. Germline CDR1 MNHEY, CDR2 SVGAGI. The J segment lost 3 bases and the V segment lost 6 bases, leaving 8 bases of the junction unmatched. The CDR3 spans 15 residues. The CDR3 here is CASSPGQTLNQPQHF. The CDR3 DNA reads as TGTGCCAGCAGCCCGGGACAGACTCTCAATCAGCCCCAGCATTTT.

The chain has TRBV23-1 and TRBJ2-4; possible D gene TRBD1, 6 bases. TRBV23-1 is assigned to the ORF class and has an uncertain function. The CDR3 contains 18 residues. The germline V and J ends were trimmed by 8 bases and 3 bases, with 26 bases remaining between them. The chain's CDR3 is CASCSQTATQGSKNIQYF. The CDR3 DNA reads TGCGCCAGCTGTTCGCAGACAGCAACCCAGGGGAGCAAAAACATTCAGTACTTC.

The CDR3 DNA is TGTGCCAGCAGTTACGGGACAGGGCTTGCTTCACCCCTCCACTTT. It encodes CASSYGTGLASPLHF. V is TRBV6-2 or TRBV6-3 and J is TRBJ1-6; the match to TRBD1 covers 9 bases. The germline V gene encodes CDR1 MNHEY and CDR2 SVGEGT. V lost 2 bases, J lost 9 bases, and 5 bases stayed unmatched. The CDR3 runs to 15 residues.

In its sample, this clone was seen a few times. This chain links TRBV5-1 with TRBJ2-7, with D tentatively TRBD1 (6 bases). With 0 bases removed from V and 5 bases from J, the gap between germline ends came to 15 bases. This CDR3 spans 15 amino acids. Germline CDR1 is SGHRS and CDR2 is YFSETQ. CDR3 in DNA: TGCGCCAGCAGCTTGGGGGGGACACAGCGGAACGAGCAGTACTTC. It yields the protein CASSLGGTQRNEQYF.